Here is one T cell receptor (beta chain) with its context. Per germline, CDR1 LNHDA and CDR2 SQIVND (reference sequence). V gave up 4 bases and J gave up 0 bases; unmatched junction bases: 7. The CDR3 is made up of 17 amino acids. These data belong to a study of T cell changes during pregnancy in multiple sclerosis. The data were produced by immunoSEQ multiplex PCR, yet TCRdb's version contains in-frame clones alone and is incomplete. Counted here are approximately 50,000 clones, about nine tenths occurring once; the ten biggest clones make up roughly 10%. The sequence derives from a female donor with multiple sclerosis, enrolled in a pregnancy study. Sample: CD8+ T cells from peripheral blood mononuclear cells, taken after pregnancy. The chain has TRBV19 and TRBJ2-1; TRBD2 aligns across 9 bases. The CDR3 sequence: CASSKASGTSSYNEQFF. CDR3 in DNA: TGTGCCAGTAGTAAGGCTAGCGGGACTAGCTCCTACAATGAGCAGTTCTTC.